This entry lists 22 T cell receptor beta chains sequenced from one sample in a study of cytomegalovirus exposure and HLA in healthy donors listed by TCRdb under 2017. The library was generated by the immunoSEQ multiplex PCR assay. The multiplex PCR relied on a mix of 60 forward primers for TCR Vbeta segments and 13 reverse primers for TCR Jbeta segments. TCRdb carries this immuneACCESS record with in-frame sequences only. Its versions omit some clonotypes, under half of them owing to an unresolved V gene in the studies checked, with the rest unexplained. The sample records 100,000 or so clones, about four fifths of which are singletons. The ten largest clones take up under 1.5% of the sample. Sequencing was done on a sample of PBMCs. Receptors were obtained from a man younger than 45 in good health and CMV-seronegative.

This clone was observed a handful of times. This sequence joins TRBV7-2 and TRBJ1-1, with D possibly TRBD1 on 5 matching bases. The germline V gene has CDR1 SGHTA and CDR2 FQGNSA. Trimming took off 8 bases at V and 4 bases at J, with 20 bases between the two ends. The CDR3 loop spans 15 amino acids. CDR3 DNA: TGTGCCAGCCGTAAGGAGCAGGGTGGATTCACTGAAGCTTTCTTT. Protein sequence: CASRKEQGGFTEAFF.

The chain has TRBV6-5 and TRBJ2-5, with 7 positions matching TRBD1. The CDR3 has 12 residues. J was trimmed by 5 bases and V by 8 bases; bases with no gene match: 5. Germline CDR1 reads MNHEY; CDR2 reads SVGAGI. As DNA, the CDR3 is TGTGCCAGCTGGGAACAGGGGGAGACCCAGTACTTC. Protein: CASWEQGETQYF.

This clone has just one count. The chain couples TRBV9 to TRBJ2-2, with 7 bases matching TRBD2. This CDR3 comprises 16 residues. Germline assignment: CDR1 SGDLS and CDR2 YYNGEE. Losses at the gene ends were 0 bases for V and 6 bases for J; bases not matched to a gene: 8. The CDR3 loop reads CASSVGGGRGAGELFF. CDR3 DNA: TGTGCCAGCAGCGTAGGGGGCGGGAGAGGGGCCGGGGAGCTGTTTTTT.

The chain is built from TRBV9 and TRBJ2-1; 13 nucleotides agree with TRBD2. Germline CDR1 reads SGDLS; CDR2 reads YYNGEE. Trimming at V came to 3 bases and at J to 4 bases, leaving 4 bases not matched to a gene. This CDR3 contains 16 residues. Here the CDR3 DNA reads TGTGCCAGCAGCGGGACTAGCGGGAGTACTTACAATGAGCAGTTCTTC. Its translation is CASSGTSGSTYNEQFF.

The chain combines TRBV29-1 with TRBJ2-5; D unresolved. Judging by the DNA end, TRBJ2-7 fits better; the J call may be wrong. The length of the CDR3 is 12 residues. Germline-derived CDR1 and CDR2 are SQVTM and ANQGSEA. CDR3 DNA sequence: TGCAGCGTTGACTCCGGAGCCTACGAGCAGTACTTC. Translating it yields CSVDSGAYEQYF.

The chain uses TRBV11-2 and TRBJ2-5, with 10 bases identical to TRBD2. Per the germline V gene, CDR1 is SGHAT and CDR2 is FQNNGV. The CDR3 totals 15 residues. J was trimmed by 5 bases and V by 10 bases; bases with no gene match: 13. The CDR3, as DNA: TGTGCCACCGTACCTAGCGGGGGCCGCCTTGAGACCCAGTACTTC. Translation gives CATVPSGGRLETQYF.

This chain uses TRBV19 with TRBJ1-3; a possible D gene is TRBD1 (5 bases). The V and J ends lost 4 bases and 2 bases respectively, with 12 bases between them. Per the germline V gene, CDR1 is LNHDA and CDR2 is SQIVND (reference sequence). The CDR3 runs to 15 residues. CDR3 in DNA: TGTGCCAGTAGTACGGGCCAGGGCACTGGAAACACCATATATTTT. Translation: CASSTGQGTGNTIYF.

This clone was seen once. The rearrangement uses TRBV19 and TRBJ2-5, with D perhaps matching TRBD1 (6 bases). From germline, CDR1 is LNHDA and CDR2 SQIVND (reference sequence). With 5 bases removed from V and 2 bases from J, the gap between germline ends came to 9 bases. There are 13 residues in the CDR3. The CDR3 loop is CASSGGQQETQYF. CDR3 sequence (DNA): TGTGCCAGTAGTGGAGGACAGCAAGAGACCCAGTACTTC.

This clone has only one observation. The chain recombines TRBV18 with TRBJ2-7; D is perhaps TRBD2 (5 bases). The CDR3 totals 16 residues. Germline values: CDR1 KGHSH, CDR2 LQKENI. Trimming cost V 0 bases and J 5 bases, with 17 bases left between them. CDR3 sequence: CASSPPGVAGIHEQYF. DNA for the CDR3: TGTGCCAGCTCACCACCCGGGGTGGCAGGAATCCACGAGCAGTACTTC.

Notes on this clone: Other nucleotide sequences in the sample specify the same CDR3. This chain joins TRBV25-1 and TRBJ1-6; no clear D gene. The germline gives CDR1 MGHDK, CDR2 SYGVNS. The CDR3 spans 16 residues. Between the trimmed V and J ends, which lost 4 bases and 4 bases, there was a span of 14 bases. CDR3 protein: CASSAGSLIYNSPLHF. The DNA of the CDR3 is TGTGCCAGCAGTGCGGGAAGCCTGATATATAATTCACCCCTCCACTTT. Complete variable domain (other parts from reference TRBV25-1 and TRBJ1-6): EADIYQTPRYLVIGTGKKITLECSQTMGHDKMYWYQQDPGMELHLIHYSYGVNSTEKGDLSSESTVSRIRTEHFPLTLESARPSHTSQYLCASSAGSLIYNSPLHFGNGTRLTVT.

The chain's CDR3 is CASSHRDRLFDTQYF. The CDR3 DNA follows: TGTGCCAGCAGTCACCGGGACAGGCTGTTCGATACGCAGTATTTT. The chain is built from TRBV27 and TRBJ2-3, with TRBD1 matching 8 bases. This CDR3 is 15 amino acids long. With V trimmed by 5 bases and J by 6 bases, 10 bases remained unmatched. Germline values: CDR1 MNHEY, CDR2 SMNVEV (reference sequence).

This clone showed up just once. V is TRBV27 and J is TRBJ2-2; 8 bases align to TRBD1. J gave up 4 bases and V 5 bases, and 6 bases lay outside the gene matches. CDR1 and CDR2 from the germline V gene are MNHEY and SMNVEV (reference sequence). The CDR3 runs to 15 residues. CDR3 amino acids: CASSPGQGITGELFF. Written as DNA, the CDR3 is TGTGCCAGCAGTCCCGGACAGGGCATCACCGGGGAGCTGTTTTTT.

The sample holds a few counts of this clone. The chain employs TRBV7-8 and TRBJ2-7, with 10 positions matching TRBD1. J was trimmed by 4 bases and V by 5 bases; bases with no gene match: 5. This CDR3 is 14 amino acids long. Looked up from germline, CDR1 is SGHVS and CDR2 is FQNEAQ. The CDR3 sequence: CASSPRDRGYEQYF. The CDR3 nucleotides read TGTGCCAGCAGCCCGAGGGACAGGGGTTACGAGCAGTACTTC. Full variable domain (remainder filled in from reference TRBV7-8 and TRBJ2-7): GAGVSQSPRYKVAKRGQDVALRCDPISGHVSLFWYQQALGQGPEFLTYFQNEAQLDKSGLPSDRFFAERPEGSVSTLKIQRTQQEDSAVYLCASSPRDRGYEQYFGPGTRLTVT.

The chain uses TRBV7-2 and TRBJ2-5; 7 bases align to TRBD2. Trimming at V came to 1 base and at J to 1 base, leaving 3 bases not matched to a gene. The CDR3 spans 15 residues. Germline CDR1 reads SGHTA; CDR2 reads FQGNSA. CDR3: CASSLGSGTQETQYF. DNA of the CDR3: TGTGCCAGCAGCTTAGGGAGCGGGACCCAAGAGACCCAGTACTTC.

The V and J genes are TRBV10-3 and TRBJ2-1; D call uncertain. Germline-derived CDR1 and CDR2 are ENHRY and SYGVKD. Trimming left V 8 bases short and J 5 bases short, with 10 bases between. This CDR3 comprises 12 residues. The CDR3 spells CAISSRDNEQFF. The CDR3 coding sequence is TGTGCCATCTCCTCGCGCGACAATGAGCAGTTCTTC.

V is TRBV5-1 and J is TRBJ2-2; 11 bases are shared with TRBD2. Trimming removed 3 bases from V and 6 bases from J; junction bases left unmatched: 4. This CDR3 has 15 residues. The V gene's germline CDR1 is SGHRS and CDR2 YFSETQ. In DNA, the CDR3 is TGCGCCAGCAGCTCGCTAGCGGGGGGACCCGGGGAGCTGTTTTTT. This gives the protein CASSSLAGGPGELFF.

The rearrangement joins TRBV28 to TRBJ2-5, with D perhaps matching TRBD1 (6 bases). Per the germline V gene, CDR1 is MDHEN and CDR2 is SYDVKM. This CDR3 region has 15 residues. Deletions cut 5 bases from V and 1 base from J, with 14 bases between. The CDR3: CASSVGTPSQETQYF. CDR3 coding DNA: TGTGCCAGCAGTGTCGGGACACCATCCCAAGAGACCCAGTACTTC.

The chain has TRBV5-1 and TRBJ2-7; TRBD1 is a possible D gene (5 bases). The CDR3 has 14 residues. The V end was cut by 2 bases, the J end by 0 bases, with 9 bases between. Looked up from germline, CDR1 is SGHRS and CDR2 is YFSETQ. CDR3 residues: CASSLPDNSYEQYF. In DNA, the CDR3 is TGCGCCAGCAGCTTACCGGACAACTCCTACGAGCAGTACTTC. Full variable domain (remainder filled in from reference TRBV5-1 and TRBJ2-7): KAGVTQTPRYLIKTRGQQVTLSCSPISGHRSVSWYQQTPGQGLQFLFEYFSETQRNKGNFPGRFSGRQFSNSRSEMNVSTLELGDSALYLCASSLPDNSYEQYFGPGTRLTVT.

This clone was seen a handful of times. J is TRBJ1-1 and V is TRBV5-6; D perhaps matches TRBD1 (5 bases). This CDR3 has 14 amino acids. V was cut by 7 bases and J by 0 bases, with 13 bases left in between. Looked up from germline, CDR1 is SGHDT and CDR2 is YYEEEE. The CDR3 DNA reads TGTGCCAGCCAGAACGGGGGGGTGAACACTGAAGCTTTCTTT. Amino acid sequence: CASQNGGVNTEAFF.

V and J are TRBV5-1 and TRBJ2-3, with TRBD2 identical over 16 bases. J lost 0 bases, V lost 4 bases, and 8 bases had no gene match. CDR1 is SGHRS, CDR2 YFSETQ, per germline. The CDR3 is 19 amino acids. The CDR3 coding sequence is TGCGCCAGCAGCCTGGGACTAGCGGGAGGGATAGCGAGCACAGATACGCAGTATTTT. Residues: CASSLGLAGGIASTDTQYF. The variable domain in full, completed from reference TRBV5-1 and TRBJ2-3, reads KAGVTQTPRYLIKTRGQQVTLSCSPISGHRSVSWYQQTPGQGLQFLFEYFSETQRNKGNFPGRFSGRQFSNSRSEMNVSTLELGDSALYLCASSLGLAGGIASTDTQYFGPGTRLTVL.

This chain uses TRBV9 with TRBJ2-2; 11 nucleotides agree with TRBD1. V lost 4 bases, J lost 7 bases, and 3 bases stayed unmatched. CDR1 is SGDLS and CDR2 is YYNGEE in the germline V gene. This CDR3 region has 14 residues. The CDR3 protein is CASSLGTGGGELFF. CDR3 sequence (DNA): TGTGCCAGCAGCCTCGGGACAGGGGGCGGGGAGCTGTTTTTT.

The chain links TRBV30 to TRBJ1-4; 7 bases are a match to TRBD1. The V and J ends lost 5 bases and 7 bases, in that order; junction bases with no gene match: 10. The germline V gene has CDR1 GTSNPN and CDR2 SVGIG (reference sequence). The CDR3 runs to 14 residues. As DNA, the CDR3 is TGTGCCTGGGCATACGGGACAGCAAGTGAAAAACTGTTTTTT. Protein product: CAWAYGTASEKLFF. Combining the CDR3 with reference TRBV30 and TRBJ1-4 gives the whole variable domain SQTIHQWPATLVQPVGSPLSLECTVEGTSNPNLYWYRQAAGRGLQLLFYSVGIGQISSEVPQNLSASRPQDRQFILSSKKLLLSDSGFYLCAWAYGTASEKLFFGSGTQLSVL.